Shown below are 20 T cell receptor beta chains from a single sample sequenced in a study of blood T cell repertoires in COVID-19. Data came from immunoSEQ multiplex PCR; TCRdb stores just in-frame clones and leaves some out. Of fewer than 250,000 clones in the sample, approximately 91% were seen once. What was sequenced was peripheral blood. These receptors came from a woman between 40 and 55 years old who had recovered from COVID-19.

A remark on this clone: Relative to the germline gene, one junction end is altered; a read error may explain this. The CDR3 nucleotides read TGTGCCAGCAGTGGATGGACAGGGCAAGACTTC. Translating it yields CASSGWTGQDF. The chain couples TRBV2 to TRBJ2-4; 8 bases match TRBD1. The CDR3 sequence is 11 residues long. The germline gives CDR1 SNHLY, CDR2 FYNNEI.

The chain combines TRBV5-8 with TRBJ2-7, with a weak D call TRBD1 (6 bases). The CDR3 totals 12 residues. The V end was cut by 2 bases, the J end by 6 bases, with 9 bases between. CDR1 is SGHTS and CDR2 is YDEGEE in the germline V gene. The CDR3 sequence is CASSFRTAEQYF. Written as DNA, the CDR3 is TGTGCCAGCAGCTTCCGGACAGCCGAGCAGTACTTC.

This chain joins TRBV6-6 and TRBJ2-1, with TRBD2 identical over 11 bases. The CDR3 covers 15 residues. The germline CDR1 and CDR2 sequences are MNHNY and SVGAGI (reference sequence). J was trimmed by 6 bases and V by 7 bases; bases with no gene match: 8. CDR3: CASTPRTSGRNEQFF. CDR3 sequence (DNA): TGTGCCAGCACCCCCCGGACTAGCGGGCGCAATGAGCAGTTCTTC.

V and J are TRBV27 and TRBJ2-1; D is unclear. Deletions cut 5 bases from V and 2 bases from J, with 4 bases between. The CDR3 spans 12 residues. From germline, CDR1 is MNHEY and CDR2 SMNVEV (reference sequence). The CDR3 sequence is CASSTAYNEQFF. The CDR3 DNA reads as TGTGCCAGCAGTACAGCCTACAATGAGCAGTTCTTC.

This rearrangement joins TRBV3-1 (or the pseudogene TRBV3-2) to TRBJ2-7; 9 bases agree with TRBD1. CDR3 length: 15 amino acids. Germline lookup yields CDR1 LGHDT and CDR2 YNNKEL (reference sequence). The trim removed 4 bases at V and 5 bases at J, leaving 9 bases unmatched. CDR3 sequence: CASSPGTGSSNEQYF. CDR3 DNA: TGTGCCAGCAGCCCCGGGACAGGGTCGTCTAACGAGCAGTACTTC.

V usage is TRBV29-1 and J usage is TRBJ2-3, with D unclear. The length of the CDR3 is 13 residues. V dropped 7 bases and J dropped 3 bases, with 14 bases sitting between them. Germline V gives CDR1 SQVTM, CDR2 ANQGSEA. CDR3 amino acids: CSGLSPSTDTQYF. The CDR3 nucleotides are TGCAGCGGCCTAAGTCCTAGTACAGATACGCAGTATTTT.

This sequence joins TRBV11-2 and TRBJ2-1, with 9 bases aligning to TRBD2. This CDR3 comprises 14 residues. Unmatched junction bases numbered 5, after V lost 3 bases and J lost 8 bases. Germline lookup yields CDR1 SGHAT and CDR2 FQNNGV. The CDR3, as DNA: TGTGCCAGCAGCTTGGCGGGAGGGCGGGATGAGCAGTTCTTC. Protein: CASSLAGGRDEQFF.

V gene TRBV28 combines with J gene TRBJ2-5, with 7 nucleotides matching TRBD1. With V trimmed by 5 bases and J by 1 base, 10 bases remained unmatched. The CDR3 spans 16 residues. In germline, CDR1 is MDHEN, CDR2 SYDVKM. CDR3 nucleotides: TGTGCCAGCAGTGCGGCGGACAGGTTGCTCCAAGAGACCCAGTACTTC. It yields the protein CASSAADRLLQETQYF.

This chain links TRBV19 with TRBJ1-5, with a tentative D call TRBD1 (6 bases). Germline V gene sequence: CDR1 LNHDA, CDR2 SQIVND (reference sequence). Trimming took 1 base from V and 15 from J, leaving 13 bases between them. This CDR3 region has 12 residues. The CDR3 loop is CASSIANGQTHF. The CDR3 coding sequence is TGTGCCAGTAGTATAGCTAACGGACAGACGCATTTT. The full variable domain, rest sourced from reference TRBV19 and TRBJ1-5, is DGGITQSPKYLFRKEGQNVTLSCEQNLNHDAMYWYRQDPGQGLRLIYYSQIVNDFQKGDIAEGYSVSREKKESFPLTVTSAQKNPTAFYLCASSIANGQTHFGDGTRLSIL.

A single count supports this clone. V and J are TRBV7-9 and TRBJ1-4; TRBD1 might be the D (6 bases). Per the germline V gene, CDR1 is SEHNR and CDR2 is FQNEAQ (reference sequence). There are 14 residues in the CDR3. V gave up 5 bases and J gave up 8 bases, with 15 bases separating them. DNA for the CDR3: TGTGCCAGCAGCCCACAGGGACCCTTCGAAAAACTGTTTTTT. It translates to CASSPQGPFEKLFF. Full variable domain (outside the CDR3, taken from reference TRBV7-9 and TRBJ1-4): DTGVSQNPRHKITKRGQNVTFRCDPISEHNRLYWYRQTLGQGPEFLTYFQNEAQLEKSRLLSDRFSAERPKGSFSTLEIQRTEQGDSAMYLCASSPQGPFEKLFFGSGTQLSVL.

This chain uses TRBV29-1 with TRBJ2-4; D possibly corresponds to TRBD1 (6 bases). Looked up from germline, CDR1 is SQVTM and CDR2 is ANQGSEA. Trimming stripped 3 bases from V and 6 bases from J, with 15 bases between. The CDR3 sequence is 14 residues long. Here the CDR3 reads CSVDVGQPGNIQYF. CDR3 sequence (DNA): TGCAGCGTTGATGTCGGACAGCCGGGAAACATTCAGTACTTC.

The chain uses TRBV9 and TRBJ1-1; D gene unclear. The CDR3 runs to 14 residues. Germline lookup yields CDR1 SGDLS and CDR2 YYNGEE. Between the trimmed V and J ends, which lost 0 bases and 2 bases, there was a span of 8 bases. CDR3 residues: CASSVGQINTEAFF. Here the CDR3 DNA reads TGTGCCAGCAGCGTAGGGCAGATAAACACTGAAGCTTTCTTT. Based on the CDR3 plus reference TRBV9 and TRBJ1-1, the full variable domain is DSGVTQTPKHLITATGQRVTLRCSPRSGDLSVYWYQQSLDQGLQFLIQYYNGEERAKGNILERFSAQQFPDLHSELNLSSLELGDSALYFCASSVGQINTEAFFGQGTRLTVV.

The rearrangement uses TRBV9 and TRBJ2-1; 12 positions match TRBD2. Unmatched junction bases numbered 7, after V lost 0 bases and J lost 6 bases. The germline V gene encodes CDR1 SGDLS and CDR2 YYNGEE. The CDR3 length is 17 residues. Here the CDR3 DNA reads TGTGCCAGCAGCGTAGAAGAGTTGGGACTAGCGGGCAATGAGCAGTTCTTC. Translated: CASSVEELGLAGNEQFF.

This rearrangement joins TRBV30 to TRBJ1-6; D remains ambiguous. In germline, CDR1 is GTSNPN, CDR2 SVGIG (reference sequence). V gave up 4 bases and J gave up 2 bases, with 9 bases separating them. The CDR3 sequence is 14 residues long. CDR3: CAWNTETYNSPLHF. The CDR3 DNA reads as TGTGCCTGGAACACAGAAACCTATAATTCACCCCTCCACTTT.

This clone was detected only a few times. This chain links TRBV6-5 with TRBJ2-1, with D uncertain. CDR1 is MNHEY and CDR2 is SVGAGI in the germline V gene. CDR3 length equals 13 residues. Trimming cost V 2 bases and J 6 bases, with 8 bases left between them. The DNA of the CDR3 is TGTGCCAGCAGTTACGGTCAGTCCAATGAGCAGTTCTTC. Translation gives CASSYGQSNEQFF.

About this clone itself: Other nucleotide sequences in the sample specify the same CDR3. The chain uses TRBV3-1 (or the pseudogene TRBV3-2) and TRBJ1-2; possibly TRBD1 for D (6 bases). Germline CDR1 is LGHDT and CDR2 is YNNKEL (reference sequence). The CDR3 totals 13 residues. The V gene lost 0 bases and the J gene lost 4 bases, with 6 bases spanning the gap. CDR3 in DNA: TGTGCCAGCAGCCAAGAAGGGGGCTATGGCTACACCTTC. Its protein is CASSQEGGYGYTF.

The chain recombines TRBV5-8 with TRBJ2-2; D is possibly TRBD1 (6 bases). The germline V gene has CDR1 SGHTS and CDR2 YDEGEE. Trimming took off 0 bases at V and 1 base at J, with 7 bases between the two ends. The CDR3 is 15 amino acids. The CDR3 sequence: CASSLGQVNTGELFF. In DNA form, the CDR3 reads TGTGCCAGCAGCTTGGGACAGGTGAACACCGGGGAGCTGTTTTTT.

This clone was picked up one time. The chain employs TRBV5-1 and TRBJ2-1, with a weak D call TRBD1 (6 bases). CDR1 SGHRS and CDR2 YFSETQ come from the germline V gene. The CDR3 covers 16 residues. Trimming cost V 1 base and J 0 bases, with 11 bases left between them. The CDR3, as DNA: TGCGCCAGCAGCTTGATGGGGGCCGGCTCCTACAATGAGCAGTTCTTC. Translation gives CASSLMGAGSYNEQFF.

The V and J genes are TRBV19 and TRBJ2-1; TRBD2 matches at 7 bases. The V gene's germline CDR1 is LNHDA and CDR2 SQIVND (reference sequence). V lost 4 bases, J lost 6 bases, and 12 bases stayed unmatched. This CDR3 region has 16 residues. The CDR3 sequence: CASSTLLAALRNEQFF. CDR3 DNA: TGTGCCAGTAGTACGCTGCTAGCGGCTCTGCGCAATGAGCAGTTCTTC.

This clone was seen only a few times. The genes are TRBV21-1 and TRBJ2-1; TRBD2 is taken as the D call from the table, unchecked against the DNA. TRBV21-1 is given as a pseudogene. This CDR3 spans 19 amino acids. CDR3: CASSKQGSGVPSSYNEQFF. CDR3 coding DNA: TGTGCCAGCAGCAAACAAGGTAGCGGGGTCCCCAGCTCCTACAATGAGCAGTTCTTC.